These 17 T cell receptor beta chains originate from one sample sequenced in a study of cytomegalovirus exposure and HLA in healthy donors. It was with 60 Vbeta and 13 Jbeta primers that the PCR ran. Assay: immunoSEQ multiplex PCR; the TCRdb copy retains only in-frame clones and omits some. The sample records 150,000 to 200,000 clones, approximately 59% being singletons. Source material: PBMCs. These receptors were collected from a man aged 40-50 years in good health and CMV-seronegative.

This clone showed up many times. The chain joins TRBV10-1 to TRBJ2-5; possible D gene TRBD1, 6 bases. Per germline, CDR1 WNHNN and CDR2 SYGVQD (reference sequence). V was shortened by 4 bases and J by 4 bases, with 13 bases between the two germline ends. CDR3 length: 14 residues. In DNA form, the CDR3 reads TGCGCCAGCAGTGTGCACAGGGCCCGAGAGACCCAGTACTTC. This gives the protein CASSVHRARETQYF.

The chain uses TRBV7-2 and TRBJ1-2, with a tentative D call TRBD1 (5 bases). Trimming took 4 bases from V and 2 from J, leaving 26 bases between them. The V gene's germline CDR1 is SGHTA and CDR2 FQGNSA. This CDR3 has 19 amino acids. The CDR3: CASSSTPGGWGRTNYGYTF. As DNA, the CDR3 is TGTGCCAGCAGCTCCACCCCGGGGGGGTGGGGCAGGACGAACTATGGCTACACCTTC.

The chain links TRBV4-2 to TRBJ2-1; 7 bases line up with TRBD2. The CDR3 is 15 amino acids. Trimming took 0 bases from V and 10 from J; bases not matched to a gene: 9. Per germline, CDR1 LGHNA and CDR2 YNFKEQ. CDR3 DNA: TGTGCCAGCAGCCAAGAGGGAGGGAGGGTCGGCGAGCAGTTCTTC. Its protein product is CASSQEGGRVGEQFF.

This clone was observed a handful of times. V gene TRBV25-1 combines with J gene TRBJ1-1, with 7 bases that match TRBD1. This CDR3 contains 12 residues. V was pared by 5 bases and J by 8 bases, with 5 bases of the junction left unmatched. Looked up from germline, CDR1 is MGHDK and CDR2 is SYGVNS. The CDR3 nucleotides read TGTGCCAGCAGTCGAACGGACAGGGAAGCTTTCTTT. Its protein is CASSRTDREAFF.

In its sample, this clone was seen once. V is TRBV30 and J is TRBJ2-5; tentative D call: TRBD2 (7 bases). Germline CDR1 GTSNPN, CDR2 SVGIG (reference sequence). This CDR3 contains 13 residues. Trimming removed 8 bases at V and 2 bases at J, with 15 bases between. The CDR3 region has the DNA TGTGCCCTGGGGGCGGGACTACAAGAGACCCAGTACTTC. Its translation is CALGAGLQETQYF.

The V and J genes are TRBV11-2 and TRBJ2-6, with 9 bases fitting TRBD1. V was clipped by 5 bases and J by 0 bases; unmatched bases: 8. The CDR3 totals 18 residues. The germline V gene has CDR1 SGHAT and CDR2 FQNNGV. The CDR3 region is CASSHTGQGISGANVLTF. As DNA, the CDR3 is TGTGCCAGCAGCCACACGGGACAGGGCATCTCTGGGGCCAACGTCCTGACTTTC.

This clone was seen more than once but under ten times. V usage is TRBV10-3 and J usage is TRBJ1-1; D gene ambiguous. The CDR3 contains 14 residues. V lost 4 bases to trimming and J lost 0 bases, with 9 bases between them. Germline CDR1 ENHRY, CDR2 SYGVKD. CDR3 DNA: TGTGCCATCAGTGGGGCAGCCTTGAACACTGAAGCTTTCTTT. Amino acids: CAISGAALNTEAFF.

The V call is TRBV5-1, the J call TRBJ1-2; 12 bases line up with TRBD1. Germline CDR1 is SGHRS and CDR2 is YFSETQ. The CDR3 sequence is 17 residues long. Trimming removed 4 bases from V and 7 bases from J; junction bases left unmatched: 14. For the CDR3, the DNA is TGCGCCAGCAGCAATTCCCAACCGGGACAGGGGGCGGGTGGCTACACCTTC. Translating it yields CASSNSQPGQGAGGYTF. The whole variable domain, remainder taken from reference TRBV5-1 and TRBJ1-2, is KAGVTQTPRYLIKTRGQQVTLSCSPISGHRSVSWYQQTPGQGLQFLFEYFSETQRNKGNFPGRFSGRQFSNSRSEMNVSTLELGDSALYLCASSNSQPGQGAGGYTFGSGTRLTVV.

This chain links TRBV12-5 with TRBJ2-1, with D tentatively TRBD2 (5 bases). V was pared by 6 bases and J by 5 bases, with 17 bases between. This CDR3 spans 15 amino acids. Germline-derived CDR1 and CDR2 are LGHNT and FRNRAP. The CDR3 protein is CASGWGDRRDNEQFF. As DNA, the CDR3 is TGTGCTAGTGGATGGGGAGACCGAAGGGACAATGAGCAGTTCTTC.

The rearrangement uses TRBV7-9 and TRBJ1-1, with a tentative D call TRBD1 (6 bases). This CDR3 region has 13 residues. Germline V gives CDR1 SEHNR, CDR2 FQNEAQ (reference sequence). With 4 bases removed from V and 0 bases from J, the gap between germline ends came to 6 bases. CDR3 nucleotide sequence: TGTGCCAGCAGCTGGGACATGAACACTGAAGCTTTCTTT. It is translated as CASSWDMNTEAFF.

The chain joins TRBV19 to TRBJ2-5, with TRBD1 matching 8 bases. The CDR3 extends over 20 amino acids. Trimming removed 4 bases from V and 4 bases from J; junction bases left unmatched: 23. CDR1 and CDR2 (germline): LNHDA, SQIVND (reference sequence). CDR3 in DNA: TGTGCCAGTAGTACTACTGGGACAGGAGCGGCCCTTAGTTTACGAGAGACCCAGTACTTC. Amino acid sequence: CASSTTGTGAALSLRETQYF.

The chain is built from TRBV6-5 and TRBJ2-1; the match to TRBD2 covers 8 bases. The CDR3 is 16 residues long. Unmatched junction bases numbered 9, after V lost 2 bases and J lost 6 bases. Germline V gene data show CDR1 as MNHEY and CDR2 as SVGAGI. CDR3: CASSYLQRGPSNEQFF. The CDR3 DNA follows: TGTGCCAGCAGTTACCTCCAGCGGGGGCCCTCCAATGAGCAGTTCTTC.

This chain links TRBV4-3 with TRBJ2-7; D ambiguous. This CDR3 has 16 amino acids. Germline-derived CDR1 and CDR2 are LGHNA and YSLEER. Trimming took 0 bases from V and 0 from J, leaving 12 bases between them. Here the CDR3 reads CASSQDDSSGSYEQYF. The CDR3 bases are TGCGCCAGCAGCCAAGATGACTCCTCGGGCTCCTACGAGCAGTACTTC.

This clone was detected only a few times. The DNA of the CDR3 is TGTGCCAGTAGTGGAGCGGGAGGGCCTGCCGAGGGCGAGCAGTACTTC. Its translation is CASSGAGGPAEGEQYF. The chain couples TRBV19 to TRBJ2-7; 10 bases are a match to TRBD2. Germline trimming cut 5 bases from V and 6 bases from J; bases unmatched to any gene: 13. The CDR3 has 16 residues. From germline, CDR1 is LNHDA and CDR2 SQIVND (reference sequence).

The chain has TRBV7-9 and TRBJ2-1; TRBD1 matches 7 bases. Germline-derived CDR1 and CDR2 are SEHNR and FQNEAQ (reference sequence). J gave up 0 bases and V 5 bases, and 16 bases lay outside the gene matches. The CDR3 sequence is 19 residues long. The CDR3 loop is CASSLRDSQFFSSYNEQFF. The CDR3 DNA reads as TGTGCCAGCAGCCTCCGGGACAGCCAATTTTTTAGCTCCTACAATGAGCAGTTCTTC.

The V and J genes are TRBV19 and TRBJ2-6; 7 bases are a match to TRBD1. Germline V CDR1 and CDR2: LNHDA, SQIVND (reference sequence). The junction had 3 bases not matched to a gene; V was cut back by 8 bases and J by 2 bases. CDR3 size: 14 residues. DNA for the CDR3: TGTGCCAGTCGCGACAGGGCTGGGGCCAACGTCCTGACTTTC. Its protein is CASRDRAGANVLTF.

CDR3 region: CASTPGLAGGDTQYF. The CDR3 nucleotides are TGTGCCAGCACTCCGGGACTAGCGGGAGGGGATACGCAGTATTTT. This rearrangement joins TRBV2 to TRBJ2-3, with 16 bases fitting TRBD2. Germline V CDR1 and CDR2: SNHLY, FYNNEI. With 7 bases clipped from V and 6 bases from J, the junction kept 4 bases outside the gene matches. The CDR3 contains 15 residues.